The entry below describes one TCR beta chain. The antigen it recognizes is unknown. No clone much larger than this one lies a single base away; base qualities are absent. Collaborating institutions collected whole blood in K2EDTA tubes following their own protocols. Collaborator samples were shipped for TCRbeta analysis as frozen whole blood, isolated PBMCs, or DNA extracted from either sample type. This sample is part of a study of blood T cell repertoires in COVID-19 (dated by TCRdb to the early 2020s). Regarding the research as a whole: The collaborator samples originated in the United States, Italy and Spain and spanned the acute and convalescent phases of COVID-19. Nearly every sample came with metadata listing a de-identified subject ID, COVID-19 status, age in years and sex. Deeply sampled blood TCRbeta repertoires from subjects exposed to, actively infected with, or recovered from COVID-19 were included in the dataset. Samples were obtained from the ongoing ImmuneRACE study (first 160 participants) and from over 1,000 subjects provided by 6 global collaborators. The prospective study material was composed of cDNA or gDNA derived from T cells, B-cell-depleted T cells, or PBMCs. The repertoires were released in a freely available public database intended as a resource for research on the immune response to SARS-CoV-2. Where HLA class I and class II types were available, the types were taken from metadata supplied by the sample provider, not from assay-based typing.

Broader findings and caveats from the paper: The quantity of clinical and demographic metadata differed by source and by participant and was supplied without curation.

The germline V gene encodes CDR1 MNHEY and CDR2 SVGAGI. The CDR3 has 14 amino acids, counting the end cysteine and phenylalanine. Just CDR3 DNA is preserved here, 42 bases in frame from base 1. Trimming at the junction amounts to 4 bases on V and 5 bases on J, and the germline ends lie 14 bases apart. TCRbeta CDR3 regions were amplified from genomic DNA using the immunoSEQ Assay, a bias-controlled multiplex PCR. The authors' analysis ran thus. The number of nucleated cells in each sample was estimated from the amplification of reference gene primers within the assay. To quantify the absolute abundance of each unique TCRbeta CDR3 rearrangement, sequence reads were collapsed and filtered. For each sample, productive Simpson clonality was calculated as the square root of Simpson's diversity index across productive rearrangements. Held by TCRdb, this immuneACCESS table contains in-frame sequences only and omits some clones. Under half of the omission traces to an unresolved V gene where checked; the cause of the rest is unknown. That table gives V, J and clone size, and the DNA gave D and trimming. Present in this sample are roughly 140,000 clones, approximately 80% of which were seen just once. The top ten clones comprise around 8.8% of the sample.

The V gene is TRBV6-5 and the J gene is TRBJ1-2; matching of 6 bases hints at TRBD1 as the D gene. The clonotype originates from a human donor in a cohort sampled during active COVID-19. The sequenced material came from peripheral blood. CDR3 sequence: CASSSGTNWYGYTF. The DNA reads TGTGCCAGCAGTTCCGGGACAAATTGGTATGGCTACACCTTC.